Presented here are 18 T cell receptor beta chains from one specimen sequenced in a study of blood T cell repertoires in COVID-19 (dated by TCRdb to 2018 to 2020). Library generation was performed with the immunoSEQ multiplex PCR assay. TCRdb re-hosts the immuneACCESS table, in-frame sequences only. Its copies lack some clones; in the studies checked, an unresolved V gene accounts for under half of them, and the cause for the rest is not known. The sample yields tens of thousands of clones; about 88% were counted once. Jointly, the top ten make up more than 6% of the sample. Specimen: peripheral blood. All receptors come from a human donor with active COVID-19. The donor label of this sample is uncertain.

This chain connects TRBV4-2 to TRBJ2-3, with a possible D match to TRBD2 (6 bases). The CDR3 covers 15 residues. Trimming pared 3 bases from V and 6 bases from J, leaving 16 bases between. The germline V gene encodes CDR1 LGHNA and CDR2 YNFKEQ. The CDR3 spells CASSQPLASGDTQYF. CDR3 nucleotides: TGTGCCAGCAGCCAGCCTCTAGCGAGCGGGGATACGCAGTATTTT.

V and J are TRBV30 and TRBJ2-5, with D perhaps matching TRBD2 (6 bases). Per germline, CDR1 GTSNPN and CDR2 SVGIG (reference sequence). The CDR3 is 12 residues long. Trimming stripped 0 bases from V and 7 bases from J, with 9 bases between. DNA for the CDR3: TGTGCCTGGAGTGTTCAGGGAGGGACCCAGTACTTC. Its translation: CAWSVQGGTQYF.

The chain combines TRBV4-1 with TRBJ1-2, with D perhaps matching TRBD1 (5 bases). This CDR3 has 15 residues. Germline loops: CDR1 MGHRA, CDR2 YSYEKL. Trimming removed 0 bases at V and 4 bases at J, with 12 bases between. CDR3 amino acids: CASSQEDKLGYGYTF. In nucleotides, the CDR3 is TGCGCCAGCAGCCAAGAGGACAAACTGGGCTATGGCTACACCTTC.

V gene TRBV19 combines with J gene TRBJ2-3; tentatively, D is TRBD2 (7 bases). CDR1 is LNHDA and CDR2 is SQIVND in the germline V gene (reference sequence). This CDR3 region has 15 residues. With 3 bases removed from V and 3 bases from J, the gap between germline ends came to 13 bases. In nucleotides, the CDR3 is TGTGCCAGTAGTATGAGGGGGGGGCAAACAGATACGCAGTATTTT. It codes for CASSMRGGQTDTQYF.

This sequence joins TRBV5-1 and TRBJ2-1, with a weak D call TRBD1 (5 bases). Per the germline V gene, CDR1 is SGHRS and CDR2 is YFSETQ. Deletions cut 5 bases from V and 4 bases from J, with 10 bases between. This CDR3 comprises 13 residues. In nucleotides, the CDR3 is TGCGCCAGCAGTCAGGGTCCGTACAATGAGCAGTTCTTC. Encoded protein: CASSQGPYNEQFF. Complete variable domain (other parts from reference TRBV5-1 and TRBJ2-1): KAGVTQTPRYLIKTRGQQVTLSCSPISGHRSVSWYQQTPGQGLQFLFEYFSETQRNKGNFPGRFSGRQFSNSRSEMNVSTLELGDSALYLCASSQGPYNEQFFGPGTRLTVL.

This rearrangement joins TRBV12-3 or TRBV12-4 to TRBJ2-2, with D uncertain. This CDR3 comprises 13 residues. V dropped 2 bases and J dropped 1 base, with 2 bases sitting between them. CDR3 amino acids: CASSLLNTGELFF. CDR3 sequence (DNA): TGTGCCAGCAGTTTACTGAACACCGGGGAGCTGTTTTTT.

The chain has TRBV4-1 and TRBJ1-4, with D tentatively TRBD1 (5 bases). From germline, CDR1 is MGHRA and CDR2 YSYEKL. Trimming took 1 base from V and 3 from J, leaving 9 bases between them. The CDR3 spans 15 residues. For the CDR3, the DNA is TGCGCCAGCAGCCAAGCCAGGGCGGCTAATGAAAAACTGTTTTTT. It yields the protein CASSQARAANEKLFF.

The chain is built from TRBV4-3 and TRBJ2-6; tentatively, D is TRBD1 (5 bases). Per the germline V gene, CDR1 is LGHNA and CDR2 is YSLEER. The CDR3 is made up of 17 amino acids. V lost 5 bases and J 0 bases, leaving 14 bases between the germline ends. CDR3: CASSKGHLTSGANVLTF. The CDR3 coding sequence is TGCGCCAGCAGCAAAGGACACCTTACCTCTGGGGCCAACGTCCTGACTTTC.

The genes are TRBV13 and TRBJ1-4, with unresolved D. Germline CDR1 reads PRHDT; CDR2 reads FYEKMQ (reference sequence). V was trimmed by 1 base and J by 8 bases, leaving 14 bases between them. The length of the CDR3 is 15 residues. The CDR3: CASSLVPGMVEKLFF. DNA of the CDR3: TGTGCCAGCAGCTTAGTCCCGGGGATGGTCGAAAAACTGTTTTTT.

The genes are TRBV10-3 and TRBJ2-1; 7 bases agree with TRBD2. The germline CDR1 and CDR2 sequences are ENHRY and SYGVKD. Germline trimming cut 2 bases from V and 8 bases from J; bases unmatched to any gene: 3. The CDR3 length is 13 residues. CDR3 sequence (DNA): TGTGCCATCAGTGAGACTACTAGCGATGAGCAGTTCTTC. Residues: CAISETTSDEQFF.

This chain connects TRBV9 to TRBJ1-1; 9 bases are a match to TRBD1. V lost 7 bases to trimming and J lost 6 bases; unmatched junction nucleotides: 10. This CDR3 spans 14 amino acids. Germline assignment: CDR1 SGDLS and CDR2 YYNGEE. CDR3 nucleotides: TGTGCCAGCGGGGGACAGGGAACGTTTTCTGAAGCTTTCTTT. It yields the protein CASGGQGTFSEAFF. The entire variable domain, with the rest obtained from reference TRBV9 and TRBJ1-1, is as follows: DSGVTQTPKHLITATGQRVTLRCSPRSGDLSVYWYQQSLDQGLQFLIQYYNGEERAKGNILERFSAQQFPDLHSELNLSSLELGDSALYFCASGGQGTFSEAFFGQGTRLTVV.

V and J are TRBV27 and TRBJ1-2; D ambiguous. The CDR3 has 12 amino acids. Germline V gene data show CDR1 as MNHEY and CDR2 as SMNVEV (reference sequence). Between the trimmed V and J ends, which lost 4 bases and 4 bases, there was a span of 7 bases. DNA for the CDR3: TGTGCCAGCAGTTCACGTAGCTATGGCTACACCTTC. It is translated as CASSSRSYGYTF.

This chain connects TRBV5-4 to TRBJ2-2; 8 bases align to TRBD2. The CDR3 is 15 amino acids. Germline CDR1 SGHNT, CDR2 YYREEE (reference sequence). The V segment lost 3 bases and the J segment 6 bases; nucleotides outside the gene matches: 7. This chain's CDR3 is CASSSGGEGSGELFF. The CDR3 nucleotides are TGTGCCAGCAGCTCCGGGGGGGAGGGGTCCGGGGAGCTGTTTTTT.

This chain links TRBV19 with TRBJ2-1; no reliable D call. The CDR3 covers 11 residues. Germline assignment: CDR1 LNHDA and CDR2 SQIVND (reference sequence). V dropped 8 bases and J dropped 4 bases, with 6 bases sitting between them. The CDR3 sequence is CASRGYNEQFF. The CDR3 DNA reads as TGTGCCAGTCGCGGTTACAATGAGCAGTTCTTC.

The chain has TRBV5-1 and TRBJ1-6; D is unresolved. V was pared by 1 base and J by 8 bases, with 10 bases between. This CDR3 region has 14 residues. The germline gives CDR1 SGHRS, CDR2 YFSETQ. The chain's CDR3 is CASSLMLSDSPLHF. CDR3 in DNA: TGCGCCAGCAGCTTGATGTTGTCTGATTCACCCCTCCACTTT.

The genes are TRBV5-4 and TRBJ1-1; 10 bases align to TRBD1. J was trimmed by 3 bases and V by 4 bases; bases with no gene match: 6. The V gene's germline CDR1 is SGHNT and CDR2 YYREEE (reference sequence). CDR3 length: 15 amino acids. The CDR3 spells CASSRRGQGYTEAFF. In nucleotides, the CDR3 is TGTGCCAGCAGCCGGAGGGGACAGGGGTACACTGAAGCTTTCTTT.

The V call is TRBV11-2, the J call TRBJ2-1; perhaps TRBD2 as D (6 bases). V was pared by 7 bases and J by 8 bases, with 15 bases between. CDR1 is SGHAT and CDR2 is FQNNGV in the germline V gene. The CDR3 extends over 13 amino acids. CDR3 in amino acids: CASTTSSAHEQFF. The CDR3 DNA follows: TGTGCCAGCACTACCTCTAGCGCCCATGAGCAGTTCTTC.

This chain uses TRBV11-2 with TRBJ2-7; the D is unclear. Germline V gene data show CDR1 as SGHAT and CDR2 as FQNNGV. The CDR3 runs 12 residues. The V end lost 5 bases, the J end lost 4 bases, and 9 bases lay between the germline ends. In DNA, the CDR3 is TGTGCCAGCAGCAATCAGGTGTACGAGCAGTACTTC. Its translation: CASSNQVYEQYF.